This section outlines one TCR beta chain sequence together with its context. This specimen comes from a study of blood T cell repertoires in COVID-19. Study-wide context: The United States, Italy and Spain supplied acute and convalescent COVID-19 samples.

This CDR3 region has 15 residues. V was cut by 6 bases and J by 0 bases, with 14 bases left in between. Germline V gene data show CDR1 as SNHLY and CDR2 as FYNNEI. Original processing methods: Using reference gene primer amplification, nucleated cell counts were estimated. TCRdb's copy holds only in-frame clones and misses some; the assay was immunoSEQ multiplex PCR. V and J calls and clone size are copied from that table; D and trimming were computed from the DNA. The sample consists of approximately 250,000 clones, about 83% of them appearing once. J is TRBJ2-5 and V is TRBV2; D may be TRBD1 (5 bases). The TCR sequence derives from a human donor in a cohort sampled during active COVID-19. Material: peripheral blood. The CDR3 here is CASRAGKGYQETQYF. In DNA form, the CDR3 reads TGTGCCAGCAGGGCAGGGAAGGGGTACCAAGAGACCCAGTACTTC.